This TCR beta chain was obtained from a study of blood T cell repertoires in COVID-19. Original processing methods: Reference gene primer amplification in the assay estimated nucleated cell counts. Repertoires were generated with immunoSEQ multiplex PCR, while TCRdb's copy carries only in-frame clones and drops some. D and trimming were read from the DNA, whereas the V and J calls and clone size are those reported in that table. The sample comprises roughly 300,000 clones, 70% to 90% of which are singletons, and under 7.5% rests with the top ten. The germline V gene has CDR1 MNHEY and CDR2 SVGAGI. The ends lost 6 bases at V and 4 bases at J; junction bases unmatched: 7. The length of the CDR3 is 14 residues. This clone has only one observation.

The sample comprised peripheral blood. The source of this sequence is a man aged 18 to 29 who had recovered from COVID-19. The chain recombines TRBV6-5 with TRBJ1-1; 8 nucleotides match TRBD1. In DNA form, the CDR3 reads TGTGCCAGCAGAGTGACAGGGGACGGCACTGAAGCTTTCTTT. Translating gives CASRVTGDGTEAFF.